This TCR beta chain was sequenced during a study of early T cells in non-severe SARS-CoV-2 infection. This clonotype has more than one count but fewer than ten. From germline, CDR1 is LGHNA and CDR2 YSLEER. The CDR3 sequence is 15 residues long. The ends were cut back, 5 bases at V and 4 bases at J, with 16 bases in the middle. Individual cDNA molecules were tagged with unique molecular identifiers. TCRdb analysed the 5' RACE reads with MiXCR anew, one entry per CDR3 protein. Counted here are 29,000 or so distinct CDR3 sequences, roughly 5% occurring once; the ten biggest clones make up 5.5% to 7.5%. J is TRBJ2-3 and V is TRBV4-3, with no clear D. The sequenced sample consisted of whole blood. This clonotype was obtained from an adult who was a healthcare worker with PCR-confirmed SARS-CoV-2 infection or an uninfected control (not recorded which). The CDR3 bases are TGCGCCAGCAGCGGTGGGCTAGAAGGCTCAGATACGCAGTATTTT. Amino acids: CASSGGLEGSDTQYF.